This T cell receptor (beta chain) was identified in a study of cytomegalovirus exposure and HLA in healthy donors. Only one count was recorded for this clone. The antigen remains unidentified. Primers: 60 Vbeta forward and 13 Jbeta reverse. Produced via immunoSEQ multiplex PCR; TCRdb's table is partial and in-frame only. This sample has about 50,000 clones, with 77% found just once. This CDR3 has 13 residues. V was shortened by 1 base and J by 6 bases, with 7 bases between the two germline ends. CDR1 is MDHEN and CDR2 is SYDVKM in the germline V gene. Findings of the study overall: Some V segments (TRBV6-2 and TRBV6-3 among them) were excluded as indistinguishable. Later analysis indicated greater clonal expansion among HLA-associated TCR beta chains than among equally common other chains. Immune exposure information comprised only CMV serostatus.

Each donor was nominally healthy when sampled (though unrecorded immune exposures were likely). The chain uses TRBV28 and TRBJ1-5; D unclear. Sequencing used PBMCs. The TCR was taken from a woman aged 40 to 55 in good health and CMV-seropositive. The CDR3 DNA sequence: TGTGCCAGCAGTTTATTAGGAGGTCAGCCCCAGCATTTT. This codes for CASSLLGGQPQHF.